This TCR beta chain was sequenced for a study of T cells in Graves' hyperthyroidism and ophthalmopathy. As concerns this clonotype: Antigen: not known.

General observations from the study: Clonotypes that were expanded in thyroid above 0.001 mostly appeared in blood too. Stable hyperthyroidism and ophthalmopathy were separated using 13 V-J signatures.

V lost 6 bases to trimming and J lost 1 base; unmatched junction nucleotides: 18. Germline V CDR1 and CDR2: LNHDA, SQIVND (reference sequence). The CDR3 loop spans 20 amino acids. Amplification of TCR beta CDR3 regions was performed using RNA transcripts as template. The HTBI primer set was used in a first-round RT-PCR of the TCR CDR3. TCRdb reanalysed the multiplex PCR reads using MiXCR and keeps one entry per CDR3 protein. Of 270,000 or so distinct CDR3 sequences in the sample, 13% to 15% were seen once. The blood sample dates from first hyperthyroidism diagnosis, preceding any ophthalmopathy symptoms. The authors obtained PBMCs from more than 8 ml of fresh peripheral blood.

The TCR originated in a woman aged 50 to 60 with Graves' hyperthyroidism that later progressed to Graves' ophthalmopathy. Sequences were obtained from blood. The J gene is TRBJ2-3, the V gene TRBV19; 11 bases are shared with TRBD2. The CDR3 region has the DNA TGTGCCAGTAGCCCCGGGACTAGCGGCAAAGTTCTCGTGGGCACAGATACGCAGTATTTT. Translated, it gives CASSPGTSGKVLVGTDTQYF. Using reference TRBV19 and TRBJ2-3 for the parts outside the CDR3, the full variable domain is DGGITQSPKYLFRKEGQNVTLSCEQNLNHDAMYWYRQDPGQGLRLIYYSQIVNDFQKGDIAEGYSVSREKKESFPLTVTSAQKNPTAFYLCASSPGTSGKVLVGTDTQYFGPGTRLTVL.